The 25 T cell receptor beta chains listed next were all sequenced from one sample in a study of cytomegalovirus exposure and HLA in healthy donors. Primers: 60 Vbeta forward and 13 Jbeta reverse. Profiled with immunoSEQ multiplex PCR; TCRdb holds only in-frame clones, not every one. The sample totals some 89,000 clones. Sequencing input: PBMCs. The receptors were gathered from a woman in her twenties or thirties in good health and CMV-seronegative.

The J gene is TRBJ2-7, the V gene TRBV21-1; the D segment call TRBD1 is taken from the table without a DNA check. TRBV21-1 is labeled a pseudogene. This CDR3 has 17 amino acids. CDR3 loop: CASSREYRTGHSYEQYF. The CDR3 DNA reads TGTGCCAGCAGCAGGGAATACAGGACAGGCCACTCCTACGAGCAGTACTTC.

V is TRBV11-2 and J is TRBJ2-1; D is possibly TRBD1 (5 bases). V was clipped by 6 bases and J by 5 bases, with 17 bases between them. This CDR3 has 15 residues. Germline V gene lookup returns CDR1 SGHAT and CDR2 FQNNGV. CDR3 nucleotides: TGTGCCAGCAGACAGGTGCGGTCACCTGACAATGAGCAGTTCTTC. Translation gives CASRQVRSPDNEQFF.

CDR3 loop: CASSPQGGNYGYTF. For the CDR3, the DNA is TGTGCCAGCAGCCCCCAGGGAGGAAACTATGGCTACACCTTC. This rearrangement joins TRBV7-2 to TRBJ1-2; the D gene is possibly TRBD1 (5 bases). This CDR3 spans 14 amino acids. CDR1 and CDR2 (germline): SGHTA, FQGNSA. Trimming took off 5 bases at V and 2 bases at J, with 12 bases between the two ends.

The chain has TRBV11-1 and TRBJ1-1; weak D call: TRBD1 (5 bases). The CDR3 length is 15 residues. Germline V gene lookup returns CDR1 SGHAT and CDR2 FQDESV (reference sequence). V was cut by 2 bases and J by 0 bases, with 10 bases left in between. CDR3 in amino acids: CASSLLARVNTEAFF. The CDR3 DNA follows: TGTGCCAGCAGCTTACTCGCCAGGGTGAACACTGAAGCTTTCTTT.

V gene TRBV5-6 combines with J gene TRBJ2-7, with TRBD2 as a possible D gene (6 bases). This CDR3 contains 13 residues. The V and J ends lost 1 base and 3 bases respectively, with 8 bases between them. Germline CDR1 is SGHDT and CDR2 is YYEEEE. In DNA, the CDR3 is TGTGCCAGCAGCTTGCGGGGGAGCTACGAGCAGTACTTC. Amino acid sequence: CASSLRGSYEQYF. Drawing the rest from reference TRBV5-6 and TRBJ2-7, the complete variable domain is DAGVTQSPTHLIKTRGQQVTLRCSPKSGHDTVSWYQQALGQGPQFIFQYYEEEERQRGNFPDRFSGHQFPNYSSELNVNALLLGDSALYLCASSLRGSYEQYFGPGTRLTVT.

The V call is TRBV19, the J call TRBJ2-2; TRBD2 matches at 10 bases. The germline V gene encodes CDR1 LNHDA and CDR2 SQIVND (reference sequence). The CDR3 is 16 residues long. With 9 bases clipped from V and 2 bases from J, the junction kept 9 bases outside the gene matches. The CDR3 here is CASRLAGGPNTGELFF. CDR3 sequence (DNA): TGTGCCAGCCGATTAGCGGGAGGACCTAACACCGGGGAGCTGTTTTTT.

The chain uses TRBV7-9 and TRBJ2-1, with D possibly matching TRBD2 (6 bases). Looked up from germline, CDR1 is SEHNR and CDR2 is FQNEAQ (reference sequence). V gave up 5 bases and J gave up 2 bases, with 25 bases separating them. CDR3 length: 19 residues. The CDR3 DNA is TGTGCCAGCAGCCTATCAACCGGGGGACCCCTTAAAACCTACAATGAGCAGTTCTTC. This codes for CASSLSTGGPLKTYNEQFF.

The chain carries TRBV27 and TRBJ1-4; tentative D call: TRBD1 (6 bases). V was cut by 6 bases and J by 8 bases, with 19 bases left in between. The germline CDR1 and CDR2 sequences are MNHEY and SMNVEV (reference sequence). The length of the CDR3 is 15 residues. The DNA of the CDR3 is TGTGCCAGCAGCGACGGCAGGGGAGTAGGGGAAAAACTGTTTTTT. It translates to CASSDGRGVGEKLFF. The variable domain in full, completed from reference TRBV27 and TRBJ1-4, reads EAQVTQNPRYLITVTGKKLTVTCSQNMNHEYMSWYRQDPGLGLRQIYYSMNVEVTDKGDVPEGYKVSRKEKRNFPLILESPSPNQTSLYFCASSDGRGVGEKLFFGSGTQLSVL.

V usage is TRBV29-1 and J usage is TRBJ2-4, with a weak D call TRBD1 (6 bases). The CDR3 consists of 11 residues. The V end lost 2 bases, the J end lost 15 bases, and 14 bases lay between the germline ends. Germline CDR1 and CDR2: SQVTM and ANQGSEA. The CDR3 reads CSVERDTGRYF. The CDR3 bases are TGCAGCGTTGAAAGGGACACGGGTCGGTACTTC.

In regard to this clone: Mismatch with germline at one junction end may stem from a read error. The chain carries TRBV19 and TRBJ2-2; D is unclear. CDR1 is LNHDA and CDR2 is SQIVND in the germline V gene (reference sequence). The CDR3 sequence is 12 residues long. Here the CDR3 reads CASSPNIGELFF. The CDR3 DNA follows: TGTGCCAGTAGTCCAAACATCGGGGAGCTGTTTTTT.

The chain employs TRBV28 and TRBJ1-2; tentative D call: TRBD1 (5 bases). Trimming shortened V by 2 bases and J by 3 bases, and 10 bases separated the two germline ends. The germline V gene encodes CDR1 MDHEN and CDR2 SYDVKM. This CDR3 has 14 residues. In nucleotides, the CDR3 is TGTGCCAGCAGTTTAAGGGGAGGGTACTATGGCTACACCTTC. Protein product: CASSLRGGYYGYTF.

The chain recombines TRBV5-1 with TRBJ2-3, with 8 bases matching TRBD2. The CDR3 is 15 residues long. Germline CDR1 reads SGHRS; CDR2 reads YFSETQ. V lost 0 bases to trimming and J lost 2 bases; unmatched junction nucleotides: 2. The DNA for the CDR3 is TGCGCCAGCAGCTTGGAGACTAGCGACACAGATACGCAGTATTTT. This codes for CASSLETSDTDTQYF.

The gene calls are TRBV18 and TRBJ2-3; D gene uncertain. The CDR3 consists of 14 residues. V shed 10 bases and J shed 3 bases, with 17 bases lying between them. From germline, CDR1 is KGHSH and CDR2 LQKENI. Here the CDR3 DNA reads TGTGCCACCTCGGAAGGTAGCTGGACAGATACGCAGTATTTT. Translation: CATSEGSWTDTQYF.

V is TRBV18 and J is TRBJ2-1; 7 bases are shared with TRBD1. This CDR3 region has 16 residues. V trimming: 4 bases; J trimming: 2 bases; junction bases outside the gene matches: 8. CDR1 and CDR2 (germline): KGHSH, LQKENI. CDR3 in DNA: TGTGCCAGCTCACGAACGAGAGACAGGGCCTACAATGAGCAGTTCTTC. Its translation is CASSRTRDRAYNEQFF. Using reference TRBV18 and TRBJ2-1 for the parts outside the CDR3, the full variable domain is NAGVMQNPRHLVRRRGQEARLRCSPMKGHSHVYWYRQLPEEGLKFMVYLQKENIIDESGMPKERFSAEFPKEGPSILRIQQVVRGDSAAYFCASSRTRDRAYNEQFFGPGTRLTVL.

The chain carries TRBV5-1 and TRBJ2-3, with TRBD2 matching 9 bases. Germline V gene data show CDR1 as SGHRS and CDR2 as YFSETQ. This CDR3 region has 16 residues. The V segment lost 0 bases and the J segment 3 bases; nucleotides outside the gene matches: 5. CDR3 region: CASSLGSLAGTDTQYF. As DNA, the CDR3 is TGCGCCAGCAGCTTGGGGTCTCTAGCGGGGACAGATACGCAGTATTTT.

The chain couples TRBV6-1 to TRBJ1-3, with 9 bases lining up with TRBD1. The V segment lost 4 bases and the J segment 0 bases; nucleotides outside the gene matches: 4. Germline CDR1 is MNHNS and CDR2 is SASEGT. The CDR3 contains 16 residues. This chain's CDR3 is CASSATGGFSGNTIYF. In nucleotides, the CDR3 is TGTGCCAGCAGTGCGACAGGGGGTTTCTCTGGAAACACCATATATTTT.

CDR3 DNA sequence: TGTGCCAGTAGTATAGATCAGACGACGGCAGGGCAGCCCCAGCATTTT. Protein product: CASSIDQTTAGQPQHF. The chain links TRBV19 to TRBJ1-5; maybe TRBD1 (5 bases). The germline V and J ends were trimmed by 0 bases and 7 bases, with 16 bases remaining between them. In germline, CDR1 is LNHDA, CDR2 SQIVND (reference sequence). CDR3 length equals 16 residues. Filled out from reference TRBV19 and TRBJ1-5, the complete variable domain reads DGGITQSPKYLFRKEGQNVTLSCEQNLNHDAMYWYRQDPGQGLRLIYYSQIVNDFQKGDIAEGYSVSREKKESFPLTVTSAQKNPTAFYLCASSIDQTTAGQPQHFGDGTRLSIL.

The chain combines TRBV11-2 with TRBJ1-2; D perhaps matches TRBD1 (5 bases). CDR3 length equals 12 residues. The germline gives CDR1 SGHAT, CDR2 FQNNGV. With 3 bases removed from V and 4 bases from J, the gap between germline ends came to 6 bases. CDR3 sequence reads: CASSLGGYGYTF. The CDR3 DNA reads TGTGCCAGCAGCTTGGGGGGCTATGGCTACACCTTC.

The CDR3 here is CASSPAWDRVYEQYF. CDR3 in DNA: TGCGCCAGCAGTCCCGCCTGGGACAGGGTCTACGAGCAGTACTTC. The rearrangement uses TRBV4-1 and TRBJ2-7; 9 bases fit TRBD1. Germline V gives CDR1 MGHRA, CDR2 YSYEKL. The CDR3 loop spans 15 amino acids. The J segment lost 3 bases and the V segment lost 6 bases, leaving 9 bases of the junction unmatched.

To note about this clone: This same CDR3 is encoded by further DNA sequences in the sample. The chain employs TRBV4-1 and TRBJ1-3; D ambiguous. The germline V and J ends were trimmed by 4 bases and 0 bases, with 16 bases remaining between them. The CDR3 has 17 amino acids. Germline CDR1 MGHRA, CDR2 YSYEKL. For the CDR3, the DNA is TGCGCCAGCAGCCGATCCGGGTTGGTCCACTCTGGAAACACCATATATTTT. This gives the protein CASSRSGLVHSGNTIYF.

CDR3 residues: CAWSDPPSYTF. The CDR3 coding sequence is TGTGCCTGGAGTGATCCCCCGTCGTACACCTTC. The chain carries TRBV30 and TRBJ1-2; D call uncertain. The germline gives CDR1 GTSNPN, CDR2 SVGIG (reference sequence). V lost 1 base, J lost 11 bases, and 11 bases lay in between. The CDR3 consists of 11 residues.

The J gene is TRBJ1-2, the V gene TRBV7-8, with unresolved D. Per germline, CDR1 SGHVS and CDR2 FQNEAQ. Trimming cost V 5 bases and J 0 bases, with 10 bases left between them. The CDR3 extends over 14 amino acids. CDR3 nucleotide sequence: TGTGCCAGCAGCGCGAGAGGAACTAACTATGGCTACACCTTC. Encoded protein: CASSARGTNYGYTF.

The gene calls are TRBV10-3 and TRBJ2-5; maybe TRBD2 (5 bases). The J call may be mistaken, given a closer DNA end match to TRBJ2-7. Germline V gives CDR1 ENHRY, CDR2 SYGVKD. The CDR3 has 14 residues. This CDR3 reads CAISDERSSYEQYF. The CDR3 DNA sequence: TGTGCCATCAGTGATGAGCGGAGCTCCTACGAGCAGTACTTC.

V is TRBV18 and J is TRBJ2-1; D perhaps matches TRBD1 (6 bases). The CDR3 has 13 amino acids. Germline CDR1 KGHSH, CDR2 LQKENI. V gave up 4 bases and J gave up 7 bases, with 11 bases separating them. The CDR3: CASSLNRDNEQFF. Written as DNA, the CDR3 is TGTGCCAGCTCACTTAACAGGGATAATGAGCAGTTCTTC.

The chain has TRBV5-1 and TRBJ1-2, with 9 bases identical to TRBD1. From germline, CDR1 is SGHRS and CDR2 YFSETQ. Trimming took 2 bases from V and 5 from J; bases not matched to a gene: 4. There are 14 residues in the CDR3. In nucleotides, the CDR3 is TGCGCCAGCAGCTTTACAGGGGGCGGGTATGGCTACACCTTC. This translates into CASSFTGGGYGYTF.